The 24 T cell receptor beta chains reported below all come from one sample, sequenced in a study of chemoradiotherapy in HPV16-positive cancers. The table came from immunoSEQ multiplex PCR; TCRdb's copy has only in-frame clones and leaves some out. The table includes tens of thousands of clones, around 86% detected once. Sequencing used blood, obtained from a patient who underwent chemoradiotherapy. These receptors came from a human donor with HPV-associated anogenital cancer.

This chain uses TRBV29-1 with TRBJ1-1, with D perhaps TRBD1 (6 bases). Trimming removed 2 bases at V and 5 bases at J, with 12 bases between. CDR3 size: 13 residues. Germline V gene data show CDR1 as SQVTM and CDR2 as ANQGSEA. As DNA, the CDR3 is TGCAGCGTTGAACGAGGGGGTAGGACTGAAGCTTTCTTT. Amino acids: CSVERGGRTEAFF.

The rearrangement joins TRBV25-1 to TRBJ1-4; possibly TRBD1 for D (5 bases). Germline V gene sequence: CDR1 MGHDK, CDR2 SYGVNS. The length of the CDR3 is 13 residues. Between the trimmed V and J ends, which lost 6 bases and 4 bases, there was a span of 9 bases. CDR3 sequence reads: CASRWTHNEKLFF. The CDR3 DNA is TGTGCCAGCAGGTGGACACATAATGAAAAACTGTTTTTT.

The chain carries TRBV11-2 and TRBJ1-4, with 7 nucleotides matching TRBD1. The CDR3 length is 14 residues. The germline CDR1 and CDR2 sequences are SGHAT and FQNNGV. V dropped 1 base and J dropped 8; count of bases not matched to a gene: 4. CDR3 residues: CASSLGQGGEKLFF. In DNA, the CDR3 is TGTGCCAGCAGCTTAGGACAGGGAGGCGAAAAACTGTTTTTT.

The J gene is TRBJ1-1, the V gene TRBV6-4; possibly TRBD1 for D (5 bases). Per germline, CDR1 MRHNA and CDR2 SNTAGT. The V gene lost 5 bases and the J gene lost 4 bases, with 11 bases spanning the gap. The CDR3 is 13 amino acids. The DNA for the CDR3 is TGTGCCAGCAGTTTAGGGGTGGGCACTGAAGCTTTCTTT. This translates into CASSLGVGTEAFF.

The chain joins TRBV11-3 to TRBJ2-7; D is possibly TRBD2 (5 bases). V dropped 0 bases and J dropped 0 bases, with 12 bases sitting between them. CDR1 is SGHNT and CDR2 is YENEEA in the germline V gene. There are 16 residues in the CDR3. DNA for the CDR3: TGTGCCAGCAGCTTAGAACACGGCAGCGGCTCCTACGAGCAGTACTTC. Amino acids: CASSLEHGSGSYEQYF.

V and J are TRBV29-1 and TRBJ2-5, with 8 bases matching TRBD1. The CDR3 covers 12 residues. In germline, CDR1 is SQVTM, CDR2 ANQGSEA. The junction had 5 bases not matched to a gene; V was cut back by 6 bases and J by 5 bases. The CDR3 is CSVRGPGETQYF. CDR3 sequence (DNA): TGCAGCGTCAGGGGGCCGGGGGAGACCCAGTACTTC.

This chain links TRBV6-4 with TRBJ1-2, with TRBD1 matching over 8 bases. Looked up from germline, CDR1 is MRHNA and CDR2 is SNTAGT. V trimming: 6 bases; J trimming: 7 bases; junction bases outside the gene matches: 10. This CDR3 spans 14 amino acids. This CDR3 reads CASSPIFGQGGYTF. The CDR3 nucleotides are TGTGCCAGCAGCCCGATATTCGGACAGGGTGGCTACACCTTC.

The genes are TRBV6-4 and TRBJ2-3, with D perhaps matching TRBD1 or TRBD2 (5 bases each). Trimming pared 0 bases from V and 3 bases from J, leaving 13 bases between. Germline-derived CDR1 and CDR2 are MRHNA and SNTAGT. The CDR3 totals 16 residues. CDR3 sequence reads: CASSDSKGGGTDTQYF. DNA for the CDR3: TGTGCCAGCAGTGACTCCAAGGGTGGGGGAACAGATACGCAGTATTTT.

The rearrangement links TRBV7-4 to TRBJ2-7; D possibly corresponds to TRBD1 (6 bases). The CDR3 contains 21 residues. The germline CDR1 and CDR2 sequences are SGHVT and SQSDAQ. V dropped 1 base and J dropped 7 bases, with 35 bases sitting between them. CDR3 sequence (DNA): TGTGCCAGCAGCTTAGGGGGTCCCACAACTCCCTGGGGGCAGGGGCGACAAGAGCAGTACTTC. It encodes CASSLGGPTTPWGQGRQEQYF.

The CDR3 DNA is TGTGCCAGCCAGCGGGGGGCTCTTGGATACAATGAGCAGTTCTTC. Translating gives CASQRGALGYNEQFF. The rearrangement joins TRBV2 to TRBJ2-1, with TRBD2 matching over 9 bases. This CDR3 has 15 amino acids. Per the germline V gene, CDR1 is SNHLY and CDR2 is FYNNEI. With V trimmed by 8 bases and J by 4 bases, 9 bases remained unmatched.

This sequence joins TRBV10-3 and TRBJ2-7; D is perhaps TRBD2 (5 bases). CDR1 and CDR2 from the germline V gene are ENHRY and SYGVKD. CDR3 length equals 12 residues. Trimming took off 5 bases at V and 5 bases at J, with 10 bases between the two ends. The CDR3 is CAISLFGDEQYF. The CDR3 nucleotides are TGTGCCATCAGTCTCTTCGGGGACGAGCAGTACTTC.

The V call is TRBV9, the J call TRBJ1-2, with 7 bases matching TRBD1. Germline V gives CDR1 SGDLS, CDR2 YYNGEE. The CDR3 sequence is 13 residues long. V was pared by 0 bases and J by 8 bases, with 4 bases of the junction left unmatched. This CDR3 reads CASSVEGAGGYTF. CDR3 DNA sequence: TGTGCCAGCAGCGTAGAGGGGGCTGGGGGCTACACCTTC.

The rearrangement links TRBV18 to TRBJ2-7; 7 bases map to TRBD2. In germline, CDR1 is KGHSH, CDR2 LQKENI. The CDR3 sequence is 17 residues long. V shed 3 bases, J shed 6 bases, and the junction held 17 bases outside the gene matches. CDR3 DNA: TGTGCCAGCTCACCCTTGGGGGGGATCGCGATTCGGCGCGAGCAGTACTTC. This sequence encodes CASSPLGGIAIRREQYF.

V is TRBV2 and J is TRBJ1-2; D not certain. This CDR3 spans 15 amino acids. V dropped 1 base and J dropped 4 bases, with 13 bases sitting between them. Germline V lookup: CDR1 SNHLY, CDR2 FYNNEI. CDR3 nucleotides: TGTGCCAGCAGTGAAGGCCCTCATGAACTCTATGGCTACACCTTC. It codes for CASSEGPHELYGYTF.

The chain has TRBV7-8 and TRBJ1-1; no reliable D call. V lost 5 bases to trimming and J lost 2 bases, with 15 bases between them. The CDR3 covers 15 residues. In germline, CDR1 is SGHVS, CDR2 FQNEAQ. The CDR3 sequence is CASSPEGDLNTEAFF. Written as DNA, the CDR3 is TGTGCCAGCAGCCCCGAGGGAGATCTTAACACTGAAGCTTTCTTT.

This clone was observed once. The chain has TRBV6-4 and TRBJ2-5; 16 nucleotides align to TRBD2. V shed 7 bases, J shed 3 bases, and the junction held 5 bases outside the gene matches. This CDR3 spans 16 amino acids. Germline CDR1 is MRHNA and CDR2 is SNTAGT. This CDR3 reads CASKVGTSGGEETQYF. The CDR3, as DNA: TGTGCCAGCAAAGTTGGGACTAGCGGGGGGGAAGAGACCCAGTACTTC.

This chain uses TRBV2 with TRBJ1-5, with 11 nucleotides matching TRBD1. The CDR3 is 16 amino acids. V trimming: 3 bases; J trimming: 5 bases; junction bases outside the gene matches: 6. The germline CDR1 and CDR2 sequences are SNHLY and FYNNEI. As DNA, the CDR3 is TGTGCCAGCAGTGACCCTAGGACAGGGGGCGATCAGCCCCAGCATTTT. Translated, it gives CASSDPRTGGDQPQHF.

The rearrangement joins TRBV28 to TRBJ2-7; 7 bases map to TRBD2. V was pared by 10 bases and J by 3 bases, with 15 bases of the junction left unmatched. The germline gives CDR1 MDHEN, CDR2 SYDVKM. The length of the CDR3 is 15 residues. The CDR3 protein is CATNDPPAGSYEQYF. The DNA for the CDR3 is TGTGCCACCAATGACCCACCAGCGGGAAGCTACGAGCAGTACTTC.

V and J are TRBV6-5 and TRBJ1-2; perhaps TRBD1 as D (5 bases). The germline V and J ends were trimmed by 2 bases and 11 bases, with 15 bases remaining between them. The CDR3 runs to 13 residues. Germline V CDR1 and CDR2: MNHEY, SVGAGI. CDR3 coding DNA: TGTGCCAGCAGTTACGAGGGACCGGGATCTTACACCTTC. Protein: CASSYEGPGSYTF.

The chain links TRBV7-2 to TRBJ2-5; D is unresolved. The CDR3 is made up of 12 amino acids. Trimming removed 5 bases at V and 0 bases at J, with 4 bases between. Germline CDR1 is SGHTA and CDR2 is FQGNSA. In nucleotides, the CDR3 is TGTGCCAGCAGCACGTACCAAGAGACCCAGTACTTC. Residues: CASSTYQETQYF.

This clone was picked up one time. This chain connects TRBV6-6 to TRBJ2-1; D remains ambiguous. This CDR3 comprises 14 residues. With 7 bases removed from V and 5 bases from J, the gap between germline ends came to 15 bases. In germline, CDR1 is MNHNY, CDR2 SVGAGI (reference sequence). CDR3: CASTSQQRHNEQFF. The CDR3, as DNA: TGTGCCAGCACGTCTCAACAGAGACACAATGAGCAGTTCTTC.

The chain is built from TRBV19 and TRBJ1-1; D is undetermined. Per the germline V gene, CDR1 is LNHDA and CDR2 is SQIVND (reference sequence). The CDR3 spans 9 residues. Trimming left V 8 bases short and J 5 bases short, with 3 bases between. The chain's CDR3 is CASGTEAFF. The CDR3 coding sequence is TGTGCCAGTGGAACTGAAGCTTTCTTT. The variable domain in full, completed from reference TRBV19 and TRBJ1-1, reads DGGITQSPKYLFRKEGQNVTLSCEQNLNHDAMYWYRQDPGQGLRLIYYSQIVNDFQKGDIAEGYSVSREKKESFPLTVTSAQKNPTAFYLCASGTEAFFGQGTRLTVV.

This chain connects TRBV9 to TRBJ2-3; D is unresolved. CDR1 is SGDLS and CDR2 is YYNGEE in the germline V gene. The CDR3 sequence is 13 residues long. V was shortened by 0 bases and J by 2 bases, with 4 bases between the two germline ends. The chain's CDR3 is CASSVAPTDTQYF. The CDR3 DNA is TGTGCCAGCAGCGTAGCCCCCACAGATACGCAGTATTTT. Combining the CDR3 with reference TRBV9 and TRBJ2-3 gives the whole variable domain DSGVTQTPKHLITATGQRVTLRCSPRSGDLSVYWYQQSLDQGLQFLIQYYNGEERAKGNILERFSAQQFPDLHSELNLSSLELGDSALYFCASSVAPTDTQYFGPGTRLTVL.

The rearrangement joins TRBV6-4 to TRBJ1-4; the D gene is possibly TRBD1 (6 bases). CDR1 MRHNA and CDR2 SNTAGT come from the germline V gene. Trimming took off 6 bases at V and 1 base at J, with 12 bases between the two ends. The length of the CDR3 is 15 residues. The CDR3 here is CASSRSGETNEKLFF. CDR3 nucleotides: TGTGCCAGCAGCAGATCAGGGGAAACTAATGAAAAACTGTTTTTT.